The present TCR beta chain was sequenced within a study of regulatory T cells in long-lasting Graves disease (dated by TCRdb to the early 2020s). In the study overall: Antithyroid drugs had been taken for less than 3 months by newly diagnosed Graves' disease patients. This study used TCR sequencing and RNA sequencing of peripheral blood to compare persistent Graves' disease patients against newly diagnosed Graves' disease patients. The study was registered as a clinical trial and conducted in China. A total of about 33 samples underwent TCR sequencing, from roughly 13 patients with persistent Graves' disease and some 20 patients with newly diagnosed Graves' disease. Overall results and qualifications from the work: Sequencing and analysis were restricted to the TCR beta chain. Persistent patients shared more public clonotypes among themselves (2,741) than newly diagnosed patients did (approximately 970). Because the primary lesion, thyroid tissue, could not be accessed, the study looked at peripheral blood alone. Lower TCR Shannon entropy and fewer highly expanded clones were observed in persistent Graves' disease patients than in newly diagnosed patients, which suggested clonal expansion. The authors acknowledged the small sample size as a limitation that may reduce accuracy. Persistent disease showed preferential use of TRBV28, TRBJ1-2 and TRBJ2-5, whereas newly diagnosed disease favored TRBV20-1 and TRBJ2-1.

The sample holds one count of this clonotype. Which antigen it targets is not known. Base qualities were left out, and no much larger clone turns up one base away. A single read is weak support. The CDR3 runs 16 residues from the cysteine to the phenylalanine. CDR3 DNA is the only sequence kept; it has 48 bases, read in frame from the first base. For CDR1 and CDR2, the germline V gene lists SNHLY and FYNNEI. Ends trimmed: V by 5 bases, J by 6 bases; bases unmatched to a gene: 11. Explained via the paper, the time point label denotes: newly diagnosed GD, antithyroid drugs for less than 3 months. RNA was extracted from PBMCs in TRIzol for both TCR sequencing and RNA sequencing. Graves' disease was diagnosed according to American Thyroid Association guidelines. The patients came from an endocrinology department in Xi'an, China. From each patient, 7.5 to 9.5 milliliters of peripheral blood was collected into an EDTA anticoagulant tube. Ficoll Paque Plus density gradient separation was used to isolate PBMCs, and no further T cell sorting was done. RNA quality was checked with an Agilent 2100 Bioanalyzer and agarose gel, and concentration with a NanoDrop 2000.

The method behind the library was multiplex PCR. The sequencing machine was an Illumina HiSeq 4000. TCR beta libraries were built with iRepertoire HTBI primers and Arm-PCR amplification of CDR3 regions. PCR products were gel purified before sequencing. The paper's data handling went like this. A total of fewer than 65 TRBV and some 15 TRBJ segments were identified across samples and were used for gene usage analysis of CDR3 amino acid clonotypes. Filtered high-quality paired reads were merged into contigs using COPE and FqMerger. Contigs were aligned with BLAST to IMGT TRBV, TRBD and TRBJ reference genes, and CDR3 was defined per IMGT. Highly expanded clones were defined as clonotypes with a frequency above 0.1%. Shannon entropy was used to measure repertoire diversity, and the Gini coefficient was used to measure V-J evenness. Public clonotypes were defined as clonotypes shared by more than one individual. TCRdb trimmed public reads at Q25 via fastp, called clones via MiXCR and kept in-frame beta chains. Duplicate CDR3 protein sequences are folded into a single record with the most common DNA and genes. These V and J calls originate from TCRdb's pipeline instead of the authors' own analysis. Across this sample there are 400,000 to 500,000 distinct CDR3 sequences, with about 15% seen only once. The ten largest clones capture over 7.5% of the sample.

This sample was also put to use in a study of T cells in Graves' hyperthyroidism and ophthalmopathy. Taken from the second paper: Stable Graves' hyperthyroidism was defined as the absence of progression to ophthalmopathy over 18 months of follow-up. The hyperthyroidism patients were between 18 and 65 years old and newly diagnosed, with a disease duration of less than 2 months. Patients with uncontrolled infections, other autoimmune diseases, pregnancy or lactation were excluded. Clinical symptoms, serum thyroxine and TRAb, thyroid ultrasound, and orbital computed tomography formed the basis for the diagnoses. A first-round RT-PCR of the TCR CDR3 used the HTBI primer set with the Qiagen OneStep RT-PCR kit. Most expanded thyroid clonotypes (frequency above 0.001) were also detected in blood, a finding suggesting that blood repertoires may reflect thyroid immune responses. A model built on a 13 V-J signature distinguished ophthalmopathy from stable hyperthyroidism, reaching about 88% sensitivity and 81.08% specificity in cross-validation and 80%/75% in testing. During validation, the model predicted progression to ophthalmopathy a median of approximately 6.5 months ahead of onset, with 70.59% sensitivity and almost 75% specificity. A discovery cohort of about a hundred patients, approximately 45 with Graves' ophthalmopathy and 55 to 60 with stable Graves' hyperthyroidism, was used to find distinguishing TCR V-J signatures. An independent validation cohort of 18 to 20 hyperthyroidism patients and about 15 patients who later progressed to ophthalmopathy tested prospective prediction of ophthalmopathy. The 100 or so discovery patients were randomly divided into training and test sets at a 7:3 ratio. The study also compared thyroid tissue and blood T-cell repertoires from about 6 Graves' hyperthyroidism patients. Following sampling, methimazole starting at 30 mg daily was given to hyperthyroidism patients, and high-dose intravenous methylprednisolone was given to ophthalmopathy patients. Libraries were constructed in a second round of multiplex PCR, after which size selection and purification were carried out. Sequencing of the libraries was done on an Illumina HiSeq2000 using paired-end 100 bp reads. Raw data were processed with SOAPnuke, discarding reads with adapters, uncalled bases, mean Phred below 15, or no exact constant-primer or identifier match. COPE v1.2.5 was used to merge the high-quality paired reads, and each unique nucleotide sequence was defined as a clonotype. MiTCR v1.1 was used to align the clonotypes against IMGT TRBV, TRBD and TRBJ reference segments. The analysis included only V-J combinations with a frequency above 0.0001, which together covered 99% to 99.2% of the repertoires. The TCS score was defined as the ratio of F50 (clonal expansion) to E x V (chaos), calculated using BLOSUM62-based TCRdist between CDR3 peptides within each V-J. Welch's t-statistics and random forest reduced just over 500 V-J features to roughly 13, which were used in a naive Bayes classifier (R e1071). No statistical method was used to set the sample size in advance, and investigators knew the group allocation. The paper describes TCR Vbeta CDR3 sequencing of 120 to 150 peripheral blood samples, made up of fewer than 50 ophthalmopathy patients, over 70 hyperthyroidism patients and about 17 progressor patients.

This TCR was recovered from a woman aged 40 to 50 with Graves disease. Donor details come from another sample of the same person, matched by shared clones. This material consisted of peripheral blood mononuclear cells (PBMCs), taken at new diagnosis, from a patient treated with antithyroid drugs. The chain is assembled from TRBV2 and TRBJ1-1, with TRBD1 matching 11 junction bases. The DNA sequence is TGTGCCAGCAGTTTAGCGGGGGGACAGGGGGAGGCTGAAGCTTTCTTT. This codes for CASSLAGGQGEAEAFF.